Below, 5 T cell receptor beta chains from the same sample are listed, as sequenced in a study of vaccination effects on CD4 cells after COVID-19. Measured with immunoSEQ multiplex PCR; TCRdb has only the in-frame clones, and not every one. The sample carries tens of thousands of clones, around 81% recorded once. Their recognized antigens are unknown. Within the ViraFEST assay, antigen-specific CD4+ T cells underwent expansion with viral peptide pools prior to sequencing. With roughly 9 days of culture completed, CD4+ T cells were isolated. The study found no prior SARS-CoV-2 infection in the vaccine recipients, who tested negative for nucleocapsid antibodies. Specimen: CD4+ T cells from PBMCs cultured with SARS-CoV-2 spike peptides, collected before COVID-19 vaccination. The receptor source for this set is a human donor who received a COVID-19 vaccine.

The chain has TRBV6-5 and TRBJ1-5, with TRBD1 matching over 7 bases. The CDR3 loop spans 14 amino acids. Germline CDR1 reads MNHEY; CDR2 reads SVGAGI. V was pared by 6 bases and J by 3 bases, with 5 bases of the junction left unmatched. CDR3 nucleotide sequence: TGTGCCAGCAGGCAGACAGGGCTCAATCAGCCCCAGCATTTT. Protein product: CASRQTGLNQPQHF.

The chain employs TRBV9 and TRBJ1-6; the D gene is possibly TRBD1 (6 bases). The V end lost 4 bases, the J end lost 0 bases, and 11 bases lay between the germline ends. Germline lookup yields CDR1 SGDLS and CDR2 YYNGEE. The CDR3 extends over 16 amino acids. CDR3 sequence (DNA): TGTGCCAGCAGCTCAACAGGGAGCTCCTATAATTCACCCCTCCACTTT. Amino acids: CASSSTGSSYNSPLHF.

The J gene is TRBJ1-5, the V gene TRBV19, with a weak D call TRBD1 (5 bases). Per the germline V gene, CDR1 is LNHDA and CDR2 is SQIVND (reference sequence). Trimming removed 2 bases from V and 0 bases from J, with 17 bases in between. The CDR3 has 18 residues. The CDR3 loop reads CASSISWVRQYSNQPQHF. Here the CDR3 DNA reads TGTGCCAGTAGTATAAGTTGGGTGCGACAGTATAGCAATCAGCCCCAGCATTTT.

The rearrangement joins TRBV24-1 to TRBJ2-1; D gene ambiguous. V gave up 5 bases and J gave up 2 bases, with 15 bases separating them. CDR3 length: 16 amino acids. Germline V gives CDR1 KGHDR, CDR2 SFDVKD. In DNA form, the CDR3 reads TGTGCCACCAGTGGGGCCCAGCCGGCGACCTACAATGAGCAGTTCTTC. Encoded protein: CATSGAQPATYNEQFF.

The chain uses TRBV2 and TRBJ2-3; D not certain. Trimming stripped 6 bases from V and 5 bases from J, with 15 bases between. The CDR3 runs 14 residues. Germline CDR1 reads SNHLY; CDR2 reads FYNNEI. The chain's CDR3 is CASSSFSLEDTQYF. Written as DNA, the CDR3 is TGTGCCAGCAGCTCTTTTTCACTGGAAGATACGCAGTATTTT.